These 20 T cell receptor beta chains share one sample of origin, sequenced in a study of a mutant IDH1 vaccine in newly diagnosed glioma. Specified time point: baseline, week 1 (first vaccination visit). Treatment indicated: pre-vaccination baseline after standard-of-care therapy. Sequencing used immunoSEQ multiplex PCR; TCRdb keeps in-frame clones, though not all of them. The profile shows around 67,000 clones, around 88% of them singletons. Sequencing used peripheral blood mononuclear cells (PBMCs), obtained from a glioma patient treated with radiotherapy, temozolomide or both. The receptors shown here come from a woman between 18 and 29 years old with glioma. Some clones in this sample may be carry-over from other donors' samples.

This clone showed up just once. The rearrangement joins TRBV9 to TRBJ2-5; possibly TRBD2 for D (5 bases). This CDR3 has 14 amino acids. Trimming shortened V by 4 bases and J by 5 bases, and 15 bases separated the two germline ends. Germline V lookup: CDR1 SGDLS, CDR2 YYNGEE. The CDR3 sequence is CASSSKGAAETQYF. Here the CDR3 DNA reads TGTGCCAGCAGCTCCAAGGGAGCAGCGGAGACCCAGTACTTC.

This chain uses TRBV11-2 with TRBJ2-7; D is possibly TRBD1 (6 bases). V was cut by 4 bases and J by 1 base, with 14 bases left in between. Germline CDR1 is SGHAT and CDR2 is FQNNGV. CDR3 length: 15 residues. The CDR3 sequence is CASSSVRDKSYEQYF. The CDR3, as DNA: TGTGCCAGCAGCTCGGTCCGGGACAAGTCCTACGAGCAGTACTTC.

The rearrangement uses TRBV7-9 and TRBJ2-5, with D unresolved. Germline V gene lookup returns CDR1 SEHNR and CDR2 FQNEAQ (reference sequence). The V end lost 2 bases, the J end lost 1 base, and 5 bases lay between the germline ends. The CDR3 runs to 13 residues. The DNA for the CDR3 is TGTGCCAGCAGCTTAACTACCCAAGAGACCCAGTACTTC. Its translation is CASSLTTQETQYF.

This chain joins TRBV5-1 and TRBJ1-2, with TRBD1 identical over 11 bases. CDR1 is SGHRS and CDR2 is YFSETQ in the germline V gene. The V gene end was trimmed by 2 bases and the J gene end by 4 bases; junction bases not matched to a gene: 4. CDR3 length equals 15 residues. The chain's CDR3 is CASSFGTGGFYGYTF. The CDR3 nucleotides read TGCGCCAGCAGCTTTGGGACAGGGGGTTTCTATGGCTACACCTTC.

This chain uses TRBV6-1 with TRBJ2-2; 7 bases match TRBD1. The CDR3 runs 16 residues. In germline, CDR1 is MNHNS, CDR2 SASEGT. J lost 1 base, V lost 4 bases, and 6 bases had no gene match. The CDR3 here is CASSGRAGGNTGELFF. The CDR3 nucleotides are TGTGCCAGCAGTGGTCGGGCAGGGGGGAACACCGGGGAGCTGTTTTTT.

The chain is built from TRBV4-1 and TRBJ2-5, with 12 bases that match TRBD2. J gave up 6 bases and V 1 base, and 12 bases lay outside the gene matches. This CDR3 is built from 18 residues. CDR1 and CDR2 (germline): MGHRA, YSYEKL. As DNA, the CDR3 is TGCGCCAGCAGCCAAGGTTCTCTAGCGGGAGGGCCAGGGAAGACCCAGTACTTC. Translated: CASSQGSLAGGPGKTQYF.

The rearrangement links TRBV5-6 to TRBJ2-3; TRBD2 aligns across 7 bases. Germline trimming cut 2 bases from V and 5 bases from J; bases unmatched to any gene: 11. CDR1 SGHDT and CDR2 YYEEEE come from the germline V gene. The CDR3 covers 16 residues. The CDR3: CASSFLINPGGDTQYF. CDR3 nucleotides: TGTGCCAGCAGCTTCCTGATAAATCCGGGGGGAGATACGCAGTATTTT.

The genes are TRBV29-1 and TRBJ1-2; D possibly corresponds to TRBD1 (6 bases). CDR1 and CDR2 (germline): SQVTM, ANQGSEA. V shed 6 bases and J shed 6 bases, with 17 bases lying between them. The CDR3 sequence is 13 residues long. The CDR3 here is CSVVRGGADGYTF. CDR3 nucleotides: TGCAGCGTCGTCCGAGGGGGGGCGGATGGCTACACCTTC. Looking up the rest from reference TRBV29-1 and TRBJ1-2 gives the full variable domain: SAVISQKPSRDICQRGTSLTIQCQVDSQVTMMFWYRQQPGQSLTLIATANQGSEATYESGFVIDKFPISRPNLTFSTLTVSNMSPEDSSIYLCSVVRGGADGYTFGSGTRLTVV.

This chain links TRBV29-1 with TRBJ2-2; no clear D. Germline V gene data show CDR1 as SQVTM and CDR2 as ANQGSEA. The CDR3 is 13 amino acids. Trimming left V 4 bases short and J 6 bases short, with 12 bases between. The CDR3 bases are TGCAGCGTTGCCAGAATCGTGGCCGGGGAGCTGTTTTTT. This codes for CSVARIVAGELFF.

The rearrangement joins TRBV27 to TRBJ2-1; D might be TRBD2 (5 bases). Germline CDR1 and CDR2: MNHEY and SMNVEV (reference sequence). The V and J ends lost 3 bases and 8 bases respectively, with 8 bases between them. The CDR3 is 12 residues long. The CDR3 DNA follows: TGTGCCAGCAGTTTCTCGGGATATGAGCAGTTCTTC. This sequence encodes CASSFSGYEQFF.

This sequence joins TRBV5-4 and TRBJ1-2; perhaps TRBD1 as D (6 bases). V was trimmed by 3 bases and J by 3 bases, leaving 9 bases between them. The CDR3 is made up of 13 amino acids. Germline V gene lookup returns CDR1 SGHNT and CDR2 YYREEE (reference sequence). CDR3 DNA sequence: TGTGCCAGCAGCTGGACAGTGGACTATGGCTACACCTTC. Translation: CASSWTVDYGYTF.

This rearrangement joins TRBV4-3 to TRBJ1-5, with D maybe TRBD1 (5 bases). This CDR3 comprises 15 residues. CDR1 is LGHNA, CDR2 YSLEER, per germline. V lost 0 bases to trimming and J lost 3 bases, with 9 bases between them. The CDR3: CASSQEGGVNQPQHF. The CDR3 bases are TGCGCCAGCAGCCAAGAGGGGGGGGTCAATCAGCCCCAGCATTTT.

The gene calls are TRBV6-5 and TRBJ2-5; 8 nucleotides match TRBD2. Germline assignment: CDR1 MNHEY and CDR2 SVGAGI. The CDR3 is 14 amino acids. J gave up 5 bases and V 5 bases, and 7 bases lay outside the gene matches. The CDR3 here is CASSPAGEGETQYF. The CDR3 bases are TGTGCCAGCAGTCCAGCGGGAGAGGGGGAGACCCAGTACTTC.

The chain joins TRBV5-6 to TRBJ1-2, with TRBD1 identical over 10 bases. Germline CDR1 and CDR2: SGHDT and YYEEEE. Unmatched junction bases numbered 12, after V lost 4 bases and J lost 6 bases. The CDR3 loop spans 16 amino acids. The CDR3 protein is CASSIRTGGWGNGYTF. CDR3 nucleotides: TGTGCCAGCAGCATCCGGACAGGGGGTTGGGGAAATGGCTACACCTTC.

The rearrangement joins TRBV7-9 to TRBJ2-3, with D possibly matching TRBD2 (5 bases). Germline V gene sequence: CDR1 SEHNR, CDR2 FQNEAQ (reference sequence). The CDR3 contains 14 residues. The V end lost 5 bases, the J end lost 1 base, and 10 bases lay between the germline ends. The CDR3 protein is CASSLEGGTDTQYF. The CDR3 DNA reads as TGTGCCAGCAGCCTAGAGGGCGGCACAGATACGCAGTATTTT.

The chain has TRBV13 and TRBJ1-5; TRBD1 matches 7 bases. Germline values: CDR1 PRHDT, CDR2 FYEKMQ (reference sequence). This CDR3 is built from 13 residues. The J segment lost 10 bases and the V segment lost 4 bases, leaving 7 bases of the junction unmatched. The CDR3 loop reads CASSSGTARPQHF. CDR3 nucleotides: TGTGCCAGCAGCTCCGGGACAGCCCGACCCCAGCATTTT. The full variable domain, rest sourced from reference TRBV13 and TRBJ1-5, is AAGVIQSPRHLIKEKRETATLKCYPIPRHDTVYWYQQGPGQDPQFLISFYEKMQSDKGSIPDRFSAQQFSDYHSELNMSSLELGDSALYFCASSSGTARPQHFGDGTRLSIL.

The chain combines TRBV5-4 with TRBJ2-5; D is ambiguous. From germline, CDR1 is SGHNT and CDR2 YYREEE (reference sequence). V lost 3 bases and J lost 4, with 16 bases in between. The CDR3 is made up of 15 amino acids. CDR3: CASSSPSGWGETQYF. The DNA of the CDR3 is TGTGCCAGCAGCTCACCCTCGGGTTGGGGAGAGACCCAGTACTTC.

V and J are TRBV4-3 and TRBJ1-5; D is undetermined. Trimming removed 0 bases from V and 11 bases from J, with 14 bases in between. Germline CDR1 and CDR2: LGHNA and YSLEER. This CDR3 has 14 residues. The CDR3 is CASSQEWEPGAQHF. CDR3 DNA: TGCGCCAGCAGCCAAGAATGGGAACCAGGAGCCCAGCATTTT.

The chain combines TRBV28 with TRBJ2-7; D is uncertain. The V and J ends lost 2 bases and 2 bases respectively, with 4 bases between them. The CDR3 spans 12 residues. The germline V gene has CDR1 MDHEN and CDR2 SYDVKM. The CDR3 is CASSLPAYEQYF. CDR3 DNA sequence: TGTGCCAGCAGTTTACCCGCCTACGAGCAGTACTTC. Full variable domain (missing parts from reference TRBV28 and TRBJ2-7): DVKVTQSSRYLVKRTGEKVFLECVQDMDHENMFWYRQDPGLGLRLIYFSYDVKMKEKGDIPEGYSVSREKKERFSLILESASTNQTSMYLCASSLPAYEQYFGPGTRLTVT.

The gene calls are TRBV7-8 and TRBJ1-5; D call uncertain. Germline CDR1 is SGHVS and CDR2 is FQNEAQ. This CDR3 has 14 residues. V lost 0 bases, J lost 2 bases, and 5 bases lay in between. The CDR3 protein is CASSLARGNQPQHF. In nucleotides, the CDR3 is TGTGCCAGCAGCTTAGCGCGGGGCAATCAGCCCCAGCATTTT. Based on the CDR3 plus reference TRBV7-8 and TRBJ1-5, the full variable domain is GAGVSQSPRYKVAKRGQDVALRCDPISGHVSLFWYQQALGQGPEFLTYFQNEAQLDKSGLPSDRFFAERPEGSVSTLKIQRTQQEDSAVYLCASSLARGNQPQHFGDGTRLSIL.